This paragraph covers one T cell receptor beta chain sequence. The data belong to a study of blood T cell repertoires in COVID-19. About the study: The United States, Italy and Spain supplied acute and convalescent COVID-19 samples.

J was trimmed by 6 bases and V by 2 bases; bases with no gene match: 5. Germline lookup yields CDR1 KGHDR and CDR2 SFDVKD. The CDR3 is 14 amino acids. Authors' analysis steps: Amplification with reference gene primers provided the estimates of nucleated cell counts. Assay used: immunoSEQ multiplex PCR; TCRdb lists only in-frame clones, some missing. For V, J and clone size, that table is used; D and trimming come from the DNA. The sample yields 100,000 or so clones, roughly 82% seen once. The genes are TRBV24-1 and TRBJ1-2; TRBD1 aligns across 7 bases. The receptor was derived from a human donor in a cohort sampled during active COVID-19. Sequencing used peripheral blood. The CDR3 DNA is TGTGCCACCAGTGATTCCTCGACAGGGCATGGCTACACCTTC. This translates into CATSDSSTGHGYTF.